The 4 T cell receptor beta chains in this list originate from one sample, sequenced in a study of T cells in Graves' hyperthyroidism and ophthalmopathy. The CDR3 regions of TCR beta were amplified from RNA transcripts. HTBI primers were employed in a first-round RT-PCR of the TCR CDR3. TCRdb re-analysed the multiplex PCR reads in MiXCR, keeping a single row per CDR3 protein. The sample includes hundreds of thousands of distinct CDR3 sequences, approximately 14% seen only once; the top ten take over 11%. Material: blood. Receptor source: a middle-aged woman with Graves' hyperthyroidism.

The V call is TRBV19, the J call TRBJ2-2, with 11 bases identical to TRBD1. Germline CDR1 reads LNHDA; CDR2 reads SQIVND (reference sequence). The CDR3 is 16 amino acids. J lost 4 bases, V lost 4 bases, and 5 bases had no gene match. The CDR3 is CASSKTGTGGTGELFF. DNA of the CDR3: TGTGCCAGTAGTAAAACCGGGACAGGGGGCACCGGGGAGCTGTTTTTT. Looking up the rest from reference TRBV19 and TRBJ2-2 gives the full variable domain: DGGITQSPKYLFRKEGQNVTLSCEQNLNHDAMYWYRQDPGQGLRLIYYSQIVNDFQKGDIAEGYSVSREKKESFPLTVTSAQKNPTAFYLCASSKTGTGGTGELFFGEGSRLTVL.

Ten or more counts support this clonotype. J is TRBJ2-3 and V is TRBV18, with a possible D match to TRBD1 (6 bases). The CDR3 is 15 amino acids. Per the germline V gene, CDR1 is KGHSH and CDR2 is LQKENI. Trimming cost V 1 base and J 3 bases, with 11 bases left between them. CDR3: CASSPRFQGTDTQYF. CDR3 sequence (DNA): TGTGCCAGCTCACCACGTTTTCAGGGGACAGATACGCAGTATTTT.

This clonotype was seen more than once but under ten times. The chain couples TRBV5-6 to TRBJ2-4; D gene uncertain. Germline V gives CDR1 SGHDT, CDR2 YYEEEE. Trimming removed 4 bases at V and 0 bases at J, with 17 bases between. The CDR3 is 17 amino acids. For the CDR3, the DNA is TGTGCCAGCAGCCTTACCAGTGCATCCTTAGCCAAAAACATTCAGTACTTC. Its protein is CASSLTSASLAKNIQYF.

The rearrangement joins TRBV4-1 to TRBJ2-1; no definite D call. The germline V gene has CDR1 MGHRA and CDR2 YSYEKL. Trimming took 6 bases from V and 3 from J, leaving 21 bases between them. The CDR3 runs to 17 residues. The CDR3 region is CASSLGKAAGLYNEQFF. The DNA for the CDR3 is TGCGCCAGCAGTCTAGGGAAGGCAGCCGGGCTCTACAATGAGCAGTTCTTC.